The 11 T cell receptor beta chains reported below all come from one sample, sequenced in a study of blood T cell repertoires in COVID-19. Method: immunoSEQ multiplex PCR; TCRdb's copy keeps in-frame clones and lacks some. The profile covers roughly 140,000 clones, with 84% appearing a single time and more than 5.5% taken by the ten largest. The specimen sequenced was PBMCs or T cells enriched from blood (not recorded which). These receptors were obtained from a man between 50 and 59 years old who had recovered from COVID-19.

The CDR3 nucleotides are TGTGCCAGCAGCTTCGTAGCGGGGGGAAACAATGAGCAGTTCTTC. Translating it yields CASSFVAGGNNEQFF. J is TRBJ2-1 and V is TRBV7-3; 10 bases agree with TRBD2. Per the germline V gene, CDR1 is SGHTA and CDR2 is FQGTGA. Trimming at V came to 3 bases and at J to 5 bases, leaving 4 bases not matched to a gene. The CDR3 spans 15 residues.

The CDR3 loop is CASSLERLSYEQYF. The CDR3, as DNA: TGTGCCAGCAGCTTAGAGCGCTTATCCTACGAGCAGTACTTC. This rearrangement joins TRBV7-3 to TRBJ2-7; D is undetermined. V was trimmed by 2 bases and J by 1 base, leaving 9 bases between them. The CDR3 is 14 amino acids. CDR1 SGHTA and CDR2 FQGTGA come from the germline V gene. The full variable domain, completed using reference TRBV7-3 and TRBJ2-7, is GAGVSQTPSNKVTEKGKYVELRCDPISGHTALYWYRQSLGQGPEFLIYFQGTGAADDSGLPNDRFFAVRPEGSVSTLKIQRTERGDSAVYLCASSLERLSYEQYFGPGTRLTVT.

This chain joins TRBV5-1 and TRBJ1-4; perhaps TRBD1 as D (6 bases). The CDR3 loop spans 18 amino acids. Per germline, CDR1 SGHRS and CDR2 YFSETQ. Trimming cost V 0 bases and J 0 bases, with 15 bases left between them. The CDR3, as DNA: TGCGCCAGCAGCTTGGATACAGGGAGGGATTCAACTAATGAAAAACTGTTTTTT. Translated: CASSLDTGRDSTNEKLFF.

In DNA, the CDR3 is TGCGCCAGCAGCTTGACTCCAGGGGGCCAAGAGACCCAGTACTTC. Encoded protein: CASSLTPGGQETQYF. V gene TRBV5-1 combines with J gene TRBJ2-5, with 7 nucleotides matching TRBD1. The CDR3 runs to 15 residues. Germline V gene data show CDR1 as SGHRS and CDR2 as YFSETQ. The V and J ends lost 1 base and 1 base, in that order; junction bases with no gene match: 4.

The chain carries TRBV19 and TRBJ2-1, with TRBD1 matching 7 bases. Trimming at V came to 5 bases and at J to 4 bases, leaving 5 bases not matched to a gene. Germline V lookup: CDR1 LNHDA, CDR2 SQIVND (reference sequence). The CDR3 is made up of 14 amino acids. The CDR3 sequence: CASSPRDSYNEQFF. DNA for the CDR3: TGTGCCAGTAGTCCCCGGGACAGTTACAATGAGCAGTTCTTC. Filled out from reference TRBV19 and TRBJ2-1, the complete variable domain reads DGGITQSPKYLFRKEGQNVTLSCEQNLNHDAMYWYRQDPGQGLRLIYYSQIVNDFQKGDIAEGYSVSREKKESFPLTVTSAQKNPTAFYLCASSPRDSYNEQFFGPGTRLTVL.

CDR3 in amino acids: CASRRGTSGATDTQYF. CDR3 nucleotides: TGTGCCAGCAGGCGAGGGACTAGCGGGGCCACAGATACGCAGTATTTT. The chain has TRBV7-2 and TRBJ2-3; 13 nucleotides align to TRBD2. The CDR3 spans 16 residues. The germline V gene has CDR1 SGHTA and CDR2 FQGNSA. Losses at the gene ends were 6 bases for V and 2 bases for J; bases not matched to a gene: 5.

The CDR3 loop is CASSSDRGLGYTF. CDR3 nucleotides: TGCGCCAGCAGTTCGGACAGGGGCCTCGGCTACACCTTC. This chain joins TRBV5-1 and TRBJ1-2; 9 bases line up with TRBD1. The V gene's germline CDR1 is SGHRS and CDR2 YFSETQ. The CDR3 has 13 amino acids. V was clipped by 5 bases and J by 8 bases; unmatched bases: 7.

V and J are TRBV9 and TRBJ1-3; 7 bases map to TRBD1. Trimming cost V 4 bases and J 0 bases; bases outside gene matches: 7. This CDR3 spans 16 amino acids. CDR1 is SGDLS, CDR2 YYNGEE, per germline. CDR3 bases: TGTGCCAGCAGCTATGGACAGGCGAGCTCTGGAAACACCATATATTTT. Translating gives CASSYGQASSGNTIYF. The whole variable domain, remainder taken from reference TRBV9 and TRBJ1-3, is DSGVTQTPKHLITATGQRVTLRCSPRSGDLSVYWYQQSLDQGLQFLIQYYNGEERAKGNILERFSAQQFPDLHSELNLSSLELGDSALYFCASSYGQASSGNTIYFGEGSWLTVV.

Concerning this clone itself: Additional DNA sequences in this sample encode the identical CDR3. The rearrangement uses TRBV3-1 (or the pseudogene TRBV3-2) and TRBJ1-2, with 7 bases matching TRBD1. CDR1 and CDR2 (germline): LGHDT, YNNKEL (reference sequence). The junction had 3 bases not matched to a gene; V was cut back by 1 base and J by 1 base. The CDR3 loop spans 15 amino acids. CDR3 sequence (DNA): TGTGCCAGCAGCCAAGGACAGGGAGTTAACTATGGCTACACCTTC. Residues: CASSQGQGVNYGYTF.

This clone appeared a single time. The chain recombines TRBV11-2 with TRBJ2-7; TRBD2 is a possible D gene (5 bases). The CDR3 is made up of 13 amino acids. Trimming left V 6 bases short and J 7 bases short, with 16 bases between. The germline CDR1 and CDR2 sequences are SGHAT and FQNNGV. Here the CDR3 reads CASSSTRPGEQYF. The CDR3 coding sequence is TGTGCCAGCAGTTCTACTAGGCCCGGTGAGCAGTACTTC.

The rearrangement uses TRBV3-1 (or the pseudogene TRBV3-2) and TRBJ2-3; 12 bases agree with TRBD2. Looked up from germline, CDR1 is LGHDT and CDR2 is YNNKEL (reference sequence). CDR3 size: 16 residues. V lost 8 bases and J lost 0; bases outside the gene matches: 6. The chain's CDR3 is CASRLAGGPSTDTQYF. For the CDR3, the DNA is TGTGCCAGCCGGCTAGCGGGGGGGCCTAGCACAGATACGCAGTATTTT.